The 7 T cell receptor beta chains given below trace back to one sample, sequenced in a study of T-cell memory formation after mild COVID-19. One entry per CDR3 protein, called by TCRdb with MiXCR from the 5' RACE reads. The table includes just over 60,000 distinct CDR3 sequences, about a tenth detected once. The specimen sequenced was PBMCs or a T cell subset sorted from them (not recorded which). The receptors shown here come from a man younger than 30 who had mild COVID-19 (a few samples of this study predate the infection). Cell type and time point are not known.

In regard to this clonotype: The germline gene is not matched at one end of the junction; a read error may be the cause. The chain employs TRBV30 and TRBJ2-1; TRBD2 agrees at 10 bases. CDR3 length: 12 residues. Germline-derived CDR1 and CDR2 are GTSNPN and SVGIG (reference sequence). The CDR3, as DNA: TGTGCCTGGAGTTCGAGCGGGGGGGCTACGATCTTC. It specifies CAWSSSGGATIF.

This clonotype was recorded many times. The gene calls are TRBV4-3 and TRBJ2-4, with 11 bases fitting TRBD2. Germline lookup yields CDR1 LGHNA and CDR2 YSLEER. With 0 bases clipped from V and 0 bases from J, the junction kept 7 bases outside the gene matches. This CDR3 region has 19 residues. This CDR3 reads CASSQDEASGGLAKNIQYF. CDR3 coding DNA: TGCGCCAGCAGCCAAGACGAGGCTAGCGGGGGGCTAGCCAAAAACATTCAGTACTTC.

J is TRBJ1-2 and V is TRBV3-1; D is uncertain. With 4 bases removed from V and 0 bases from J, the gap between germline ends came to 21 bases. CDR1 and CDR2 (germline): LGHDT, YNNKEL (reference sequence). The CDR3 is 18 residues long. The CDR3 nucleotides read TGTGCCAGCAGCCGGTTAGGAGGCCCAGGACGGACTAACTATGGCTACACCTTC. Protein sequence: CASSRLGGPGRTNYGYTF.

This clonotype was counted between two and nine times. J is TRBJ1-1 and V is TRBV11-2; the match to TRBD1 covers 7 bases. The CDR3 runs to 16 residues. Germline V gene lookup returns CDR1 SGHAT and CDR2 FQNNGV. Trimming removed 5 bases from V and 0 bases from J; junction bases left unmatched: 9. CDR3 coding DNA: TGTGCCAGCAGCCCTAGGACAGGCCAAATGAACACTGAAGCTTTCTTT. It yields the protein CASSPRTGQMNTEAFF.

The sample holds many counts of this clonotype. This chain links TRBV7-3 with TRBJ2-1, with 8 bases lining up with TRBD2. The J segment lost 0 bases and the V segment lost 5 bases, leaving 3 bases of the junction unmatched. The CDR3 loop spans 15 amino acids. The germline V gene has CDR1 SGHTA and CDR2 FQGTGA. CDR3 residues: CASSRGGSSYNEQFF. Here the CDR3 DNA reads TGTGCCAGCAGCCGGGGGGGAAGCTCCTACAATGAGCAGTTCTTC. Combining the CDR3 with reference TRBV7-3 and TRBJ2-1 gives the whole variable domain GAGVSQTPSNKVTEKGKYVELRCDPISGHTALYWYRQSLGQGPEFLIYFQGTGAADDSGLPNDRFFAVRPEGSVSTLKIQRTERGDSAVYLCASSRGGSSYNEQFFGPGTRLTVL.

There are many counts of this clonotype. V is TRBV10-3 and J is TRBJ2-7; D is uncertain. CDR3 length: 14 amino acids. Looked up from germline, CDR1 is ENHRY and CDR2 is SYGVKD. The V gene lost 0 bases and the J gene lost 6 bases, with 12 bases spanning the gap. The CDR3 loop is CAISESSKGREQYV. The CDR3 region has the DNA TGTGCCATCAGTGAGTCGTCGAAAGGTCGCGAGCAGTACGTC.

A few counts support this clonotype. The chain recombines TRBV6-1 with TRBJ1-5, with 9 positions matching TRBD1. J lost 6 bases, V lost 4 bases, and 7 bases had no gene match. Germline V gives CDR1 MNHNS, CDR2 SASEGT. The CDR3 spans 15 residues. This CDR3 is CASSVGQGPGQPQHF. Written as DNA, the CDR3 is TGTGCCAGCAGTGTAGGACAGGGGCCCGGTCAGCCCCAGCATTTT.